Listed here are 20 T cell receptor beta chains from one sample, sequenced in a study of blood T cell repertoires in COVID-19. Profiled with immunoSEQ multiplex PCR; TCRdb holds only in-frame clones, not every one. The sample includes about 170,000 clones, about 88% of them seen just once. Sequenced: peripheral blood. The receptors were sampled from a man aged 45 to 65 who had recovered from COVID-19.

The V and J genes are TRBV6-2 or TRBV6-3 and TRBJ2-1; 7 bases agree with TRBD2. The CDR3 totals 16 residues. CDR1 is MNHEY, CDR2 SVGEGT, per germline. Trimming at V came to 4 bases and at J to 2 bases, leaving 8 bases not matched to a gene. The DNA of the CDR3 is TGTGCCAGCAGTTGGGTGAGCGGGAATCCCTACAATGAGCAGTTCTTC. Translated: CASSWVSGNPYNEQFF.

J is TRBJ2-3 and V is TRBV4-1; 11 nucleotides agree with TRBD2. Trimming removed 2 bases from V and 6 bases from J; junction bases left unmatched: 4. Germline V CDR1 and CDR2: MGHRA, YSYEKL. The CDR3 covers 15 residues. This CDR3 reads CASSQTSGGTDTQYF. The CDR3 DNA sequence: TGCGCCAGCAGCCAAACTAGCGGGGGAACCGATACGCAGTATTTT.

V usage is TRBV6-5 and J usage is TRBJ1-1; D is perhaps TRBD1 (6 bases). This CDR3 is 14 amino acids long. V shed 7 bases and J shed 3 bases, with 15 bases lying between them. CDR1 and CDR2 (germline): MNHEY, SVGAGI. In DNA, the CDR3 is TGTGCCAGCACCAAAAGAGGGGGGGACACTGAAGCTTTCTTT. It is translated as CASTKRGGDTEAFF.

The chain links TRBV5-1 to TRBJ2-6; no firm D call. The germline gives CDR1 SGHRS, CDR2 YFSETQ. The CDR3 runs 17 residues. Trimming removed 5 bases at V and 0 bases at J, with 15 bases between. CDR3 residues: CASSMTLYRSGANVLTF. In DNA form, the CDR3 reads TGCGCCAGCAGTATGACACTCTATCGCTCTGGGGCCAACGTCCTGACTTTC.

This clone was seen a handful of times. V usage is TRBV7-9 and J usage is TRBJ1-6, with a tentative D call TRBD1 (5 bases). The germline V and J ends were trimmed by 5 bases and 7 bases, with 12 bases remaining between them. Germline CDR1 and CDR2: SEHNR and FQNEAQ (reference sequence). The CDR3 has 14 residues. The CDR3 sequence is CASSHWRGNSPLHF. As DNA, the CDR3 is TGTGCCAGCAGCCATTGGCGGGGGAATTCACCCCTCCACTTT. Together with reference TRBV7-9 and TRBJ1-6, the CDR3 gives the full variable domain: DTGVSQNPRHKITKRGQNVTFRCDPISEHNRLYWYRQTLGQGPEFLTYFQNEAQLEKSRLLSDRFSAERPKGSFSTLEIQRTEQGDSAMYLCASSHWRGNSPLHFGNGTRLTVT.

V and J are TRBV18 and TRBJ1-1, with no clear D. The germline V and J ends were trimmed by 6 bases and 8 bases, with 16 bases remaining between them. The CDR3 contains 13 residues. Germline CDR1 KGHSH, CDR2 LQKENI. CDR3 protein: CASSLTREAEAFF. Written as DNA, the CDR3 is TGTGCCAGCTCCCTTACTAGGGAGGCGGAAGCTTTCTTT.

J is TRBJ2-5 and V is TRBV3-1 (or the pseudogene TRBV3-2); 8 positions match TRBD1. The CDR3 length is 14 residues. V shed 4 bases, J shed 5 bases, and the junction held 6 bases outside the gene matches. The germline V gene has CDR1 LGHDT and CDR2 YNNKEL (reference sequence). CDR3 sequence reads: CASSPRTGNETQYF. CDR3 sequence (DNA): TGTGCCAGCAGCCCCCGGACAGGGAATGAGACCCAGTACTTC.

J is TRBJ2-2 and V is TRBV9; a possible D gene is TRBD2 (5 bases). Germline-derived CDR1 and CDR2 are SGDLS and YYNGEE. The CDR3 totals 17 residues. The V end lost 0 bases, the J end lost 4 bases, and 16 bases lay between the germline ends. Here the CDR3 reads CASSVGGLPSGTGELFF. The DNA for the CDR3 is TGTGCCAGCAGCGTAGGTGGACTTCCTTCGGGCACCGGGGAGCTGTTTTTT.

The chain has TRBV10-2 and TRBJ1-4; a possible D gene is TRBD1 (5 bases). The ends were cut back, 4 bases at V and 6 bases at J, with 9 bases in the middle. CDR3 size: 13 residues. The germline V gene encodes CDR1 WSHSY and CDR2 SAAADI. CDR3 amino acids: CASSGRVDEKLFF. The CDR3 region has the DNA TGCGCCAGCAGTGGCAGGGTGGATGAAAAACTGTTTTTT.

The sample holds one count of this clone. The J gene is TRBJ1-5, the V gene TRBV3-1 (or the pseudogene TRBV3-2); D is undetermined. The CDR3 is 15 amino acids. V was pared by 2 bases and J by 3 bases, with 11 bases between. CDR1 LGHDT and CDR2 YNNKEL come from the germline V gene (reference sequence). CDR3 protein: CASSQTLGANQPQHF. CDR3 coding DNA: TGTGCCAGCAGCCAAACCCTGGGAGCCAATCAGCCCCAGCATTTT.

This clone has just one count. V gene TRBV11-2 combines with J gene TRBJ2-3, with D unclear. Germline V lookup: CDR1 SGHAT, CDR2 FQNNGV. The CDR3 runs to 13 residues. The germline V and J ends were trimmed by 5 bases and 3 bases, with 9 bases remaining between them. DNA of the CDR3: TGTGCCAGCAGCCCCTTTCCGACAGATACGCAGTATTTT. Its translation: CASSPFPTDTQYF.

This clone was seen more than once but under ten times. This chain joins TRBV7-9 and TRBJ2-1; the match to TRBD2 covers 9 bases. J was trimmed by 14 bases and V by 5 bases; bases with no gene match: 7. The CDR3 spans 12 residues. The V gene's germline CDR1 is SEHNR and CDR2 FQNEAQ (reference sequence). The CDR3: CASSHSGSSEFF. The DNA for the CDR3 is TGTGCCAGCAGCCATAGCGGGAGTAGTGAGTTCTTC.

The V and J genes are TRBV10-1 and TRBJ2-3; 7 nucleotides align to TRBD2. The germline gives CDR1 WNHNN, CDR2 SYGVQD (reference sequence). This CDR3 has 15 residues. V dropped 3 bases and J dropped 2; count of bases not matched to a gene: 5. CDR3 protein: CASSDVGTTTDTQYF. In nucleotides, the CDR3 is TGCGCCAGCAGTGACGTGGGGACTACCACAGATACGCAGTATTTT.

Written as DNA, the CDR3 is TGTGCCAGCAGCTCAGAAACTAGCGGACTGCGGGATACGCAGTATTTT. Its protein is CASSSETSGLRDTQYF. J is TRBJ2-3 and V is TRBV3-1 (or the pseudogene TRBV3-2); 8 bases match TRBD2. V gave up 5 bases and J gave up 6 bases; unmatched junction bases: 13. From germline, CDR1 is LGHDT and CDR2 YNNKEL (reference sequence). This CDR3 is built from 16 residues.

In DNA, the CDR3 is TGTGCCGCGGGGAGGGATATTTACATTCAGTACTTC. It translates to CAAGRDIYIQYF. This chain joins TRBV15 and TRBJ2-4; 7 bases line up with TRBD2. J gave up 8 bases and V 11 bases, and 9 bases lay outside the gene matches. The CDR3 is 12 residues long. Germline CDR1 reads LNHNV; CDR2 reads YYDKDF (reference sequence).

DNA of the CDR3: TGTGCCACCAGTGATAGTGGACTCTATGGCTACACCTTC. It translates to CATSDSGLYGYTF. The chain carries TRBV24-1 and TRBJ1-2; D remains ambiguous. CDR1 and CDR2 (germline): KGHDR, SFDVKD. The V end lost 3 bases, the J end lost 4 bases, and 8 bases lay between the germline ends. The length of the CDR3 is 13 residues.

Here the CDR3 DNA reads TGTGCCAGCAGTTTAATGAACAGTAACTATGGCTACACCTTC. The encoded protein is CASSLMNSNYGYTF. The genes are TRBV28 and TRBJ1-2; D unclear. The V end was cut by 2 bases, the J end by 1 base, with 8 bases between. The germline gives CDR1 MDHEN, CDR2 SYDVKM. The CDR3 spans 14 residues.

The genes are TRBV11-2 and TRBJ1-1, with no clear D. The ends were cut back, 5 bases at V and 1 base at J, with 23 bases in the middle. Germline V lookup: CDR1 SGHAT, CDR2 FQNNGV. The CDR3 length is 18 residues. DNA for the CDR3: TGTGCCAGCAGCGTTATCCACCAACAGACGCTGACGAACACTGAAGCTTTCTTT. Translation gives CASSVIHQQTLTNTEAFF.

The J gene is TRBJ2-3, the V gene TRBV19, with TRBD2 matching over 11 bases. This CDR3 has 15 residues. J lost 7 bases, V lost 0 bases, and 3 bases had no gene match. Germline values: CDR1 LNHDA, CDR2 SQIVND (reference sequence). CDR3 region: CASSIDGTSGYTQYF. The CDR3 DNA sequence: TGTGCCAGTAGTATAGATGGGACTAGCGGATATACGCAGTATTTT.

The chain uses TRBV15 and TRBJ2-3, with D possibly matching TRBD2 (6 bases). V was shortened by 1 base and J by 3 bases, with 11 bases between the two germline ends. The length of the CDR3 is 15 residues. The germline V gene has CDR1 LNHNV and CDR2 YYDKDF (reference sequence). The CDR3 loop is CATSRGRGTTDTQYF. The CDR3 DNA sequence: TGTGCCACCAGCAGAGGGCGGGGTACGACAGATACGCAGTATTTT.